Below are 25 T cell receptor beta chains sequenced from a single sample in a study of beta chain features in type 1 diabetes. cDNA synthesis used the whole RNA isolate, giving expressed TCRB sequences. This table comes from immunoSEQ multiplex PCR, and its TCRdb copy is limited to in-frame clones, with some not included. This sample has about half a million clones, with roughly 31% found just once. Material: naive CD4+ T cells from blood. The receptors here all came from a man between 18 and 35 years old in good health.

The chain combines TRBV4-2 with TRBJ2-5; D possibly corresponds to TRBD2 (6 bases). This CDR3 region has 16 residues. Looked up from germline, CDR1 is LGHNA and CDR2 is YNFKEQ. The V end lost 0 bases, the J end lost 5 bases, and 16 bases lay between the germline ends. The CDR3 is CASSQEPGRSHETQYF. The CDR3 DNA reads TGTGCCAGCAGCCAAGAGCCAGGGAGGAGTCACGAGACCCAGTACTTC.

The V and J genes are TRBV28 and TRBJ2-1, with 13 bases lining up with TRBD2. From germline, CDR1 is MDHEN and CDR2 SYDVKM. The CDR3 spans 15 residues. Trimming removed 11 bases from V and 7 bases from J; junction bases left unmatched: 11. The CDR3 loop reads CAGGLAGVPGNEQFF. CDR3 DNA: TGTGCCGGAGGACTAGCGGGAGTTCCGGGGAATGAGCAGTTCTTC.

The chain employs TRBV2 and TRBJ2-3; a possible D gene is TRBD2 (5 bases). The germline V gene encodes CDR1 SNHLY and CDR2 FYNNEI. The CDR3 totals 14 residues. The V end was cut by 11 bases, the J end by 0 bases, with 15 bases between. This chain's CDR3 is CASQRKSSTDTQYF. Written as DNA, the CDR3 is TGTGCCTCTCAGCGGAAATCTAGCACAGATACGCAGTATTTT.

The chain employs TRBV7-2 and TRBJ2-2, with a weak D call TRBD1 (5 bases). The CDR3 sequence is 13 residues long. V gave up 0 bases and J gave up 9 bases, with 8 bases separating them. Germline CDR1 SGHTA, CDR2 FQGNSA. The CDR3 sequence: CASSLAGQRELFF. The CDR3 DNA is TGTGCCAGCAGCTTAGCGGGGCAGCGGGAGCTGTTTTTT.

The chain links TRBV9 to TRBJ1-3, with D possibly being TRBD1 (5 bases). Deletions cut 4 bases from V and 3 bases from J, with 17 bases between. This CDR3 is 16 amino acids long. Germline V lookup: CDR1 SGDLS, CDR2 YYNGEE. The DNA for the CDR3 is TGTGCCAGCAGCAGCTGGGACGCGAGTTATGGAAACACCATATATTTT. Its protein product is CASSSWDASYGNTIYF.

The rearrangement uses TRBV15 and TRBJ1-2; tentatively, D is TRBD1 (5 bases). The length of the CDR3 is 14 residues. The germline CDR1 and CDR2 sequences are LNHNV and YYDKDF (reference sequence). V shed 3 bases and J shed 3 bases, with 11 bases lying between them. CDR3 sequence reads: CATSRGEDDYGYTF. The CDR3 DNA is TGTGCCACCAGCAGGGGGGAAGATGACTATGGCTACACCTTC.

This clone has a handful of counts. The chain employs TRBV7-9 and TRBJ2-3; D is ambiguous. CDR1 SEHNR and CDR2 FQNEAQ come from the germline V gene (reference sequence). The CDR3 runs to 14 residues. The V end lost 5 bases, the J end lost 0 bases, and 9 bases lay between the germline ends. CDR3 DNA: TGTGCCAGCAGCCCCTTTGCTAGCACAGATACGCAGTATTTT. The encoded protein is CASSPFASTDTQYF.

The CDR3 reads CASSPGTSGNYNEQFF. In DNA form, the CDR3 reads TGTGCCAGCAGCCCCGGGACTAGCGGGAATTACAATGAGCAGTTCTTC. The chain couples TRBV7-3 to TRBJ2-1; 13 bases fit TRBD2. Germline CDR1 reads SGHTA; CDR2 reads FQGTGA. The V segment lost 5 bases and the J segment 4 bases; nucleotides outside the gene matches: 5. The CDR3 contains 16 residues.

The chain links TRBV4-1 to TRBJ2-7; D could derive from TRBD1 or TRBD2 (5 bases each). The germline CDR1 and CDR2 sequences are MGHRA and YSYEKL. This CDR3 has 14 residues. V shed 4 bases and J shed 2 bases, with 12 bases lying between them. In DNA form, the CDR3 reads TGCGCCAGCAGCCCTGCCGGGACCCCCTACGAGCAGTACTTC. Its protein is CASSPAGTPYEQYF.

This clone was seen a handful of times. The J gene is TRBJ2-1, the V gene TRBV7-2; 14 nucleotides align to TRBD2. CDR3 length equals 17 residues. Unmatched junction bases numbered 9, after V lost 4 bases and J lost 7 bases. CDR1 SGHTA and CDR2 FQGNSA come from the germline V gene. As DNA, the CDR3 is TGTGCCAGCAGCTCCCGACTAGCGGGAGGGCCGCGGAATGAGCAGTTCTTC. Protein product: CASSSRLAGGPRNEQFF.

This clone showed up just a few times. The chain combines TRBV29-1 with TRBJ2-7; D unresolved. V was cut by 7 bases and J by 0 bases, with 13 bases left in between. This CDR3 comprises 13 residues. CDR1 and CDR2 (germline): SQVTM, ANQGSEA. The CDR3 protein is CSALDGSSYEQYF. CDR3 sequence (DNA): TGCAGCGCCTTGGACGGAAGCTCCTACGAGCAGTACTTC.

The chain uses TRBV5-1 and TRBJ2-6; D call uncertain. The CDR3 consists of 13 residues. The V gene lost 7 bases and the J gene lost 2 bases, with 7 bases spanning the gap. Germline V gene lookup returns CDR1 SGHRS and CDR2 YFSETQ. In nucleotides, the CDR3 is TGCGCCAGCGGCGAACCTGGGGCCAACGTCCTGACTTTC. This translates into CASGEPGANVLTF.

In this sample, this clone turned up once. The chain links TRBV6-6 to TRBJ2-7, with 10 bases identical to TRBD2. Germline V lookup: CDR1 MNHNY, CDR2 SVGAGI (reference sequence). The junction had 7 bases not matched to a gene; V was cut back by 2 bases and J by 3 bases. CDR3 length: 16 amino acids. The CDR3 DNA reads TGTGCCAGCAGTTACCTCCCTAGCGGGAGAATCTACGAGCAGTACTTC. Translation: CASSYLPSGRIYEQYF.

This sequence joins TRBV5-4 and TRBJ2-1; TRBD2 matches at 13 bases. The CDR3 has 17 amino acids. V dropped 3 bases and J dropped 12; count of bases not matched to a gene: 15. CDR1 and CDR2 (germline): SGHNT, YYREEE (reference sequence). DNA for the CDR3: TGTGCCAGCAGCTCCTACCGGACTAGCGGGAGTTTCTATGGGCAGTTCTTC. Residues: CASSSYRTSGSFYGQFF. The whole variable domain, filled in from reference TRBV5-4 and TRBJ2-1, reads ETGVTQSPTHLIKTRGQQVTLRCSSQSGHNTVSWYQQALGQGPQFIFQYYREEENGRGNFPPRFSGLQFPNYSSELNVNALELDDSALYLCASSSYRTSGSFYGQFFGPGTRLTVL.

This clone was found a few times. V and J are TRBV18 and TRBJ2-7, with TRBD1 identical over 9 bases. The V and J ends lost 3 bases and 2 bases, in that order; junction bases with no gene match: 5. CDR1 is KGHSH, CDR2 LQKENI, per germline. The CDR3 loop spans 15 amino acids. This CDR3 reads CASSPRDRDTYEQYF. The CDR3 coding sequence is TGTGCCAGCTCACCCAGGGACAGGGACACCTACGAGCAGTACTTC.

This clone occurred a few times. The chain is built from TRBV25-1 and TRBJ1-2; 7 nucleotides match TRBD1. This CDR3 contains 13 residues. The V gene end was trimmed by 6 bases and the J gene end by 7 bases; junction bases not matched to a gene: 8. From germline, CDR1 is MGHDK and CDR2 SYGVNS. The CDR3 reads CASRGAGGSGYTF. CDR3 in DNA: TGTGCCAGCAGGGGGGCAGGGGGAAGTGGCTACACCTTC.

The J gene is TRBJ1-1, the V gene TRBV5-1, with 7 bases lining up with TRBD1. CDR3 length: 15 amino acids. Looked up from germline, CDR1 is SGHRS and CDR2 is YFSETQ. The junction had 13 bases not matched to a gene; V was cut back by 3 bases and J by 8 bases. The CDR3 DNA reads as TGCGCCAGCAGCTGGGGTGACAGGGACATTGAGGAAGCTTTCTTT. The encoded protein is CASSWGDRDIEEAFF. Together with reference TRBV5-1 and TRBJ1-1, the CDR3 gives the full variable domain: KAGVTQTPRYLIKTRGQQVTLSCSPISGHRSVSWYQQTPGQGLQFLFEYFSETQRNKGNFPGRFSGRQFSNSRSEMNVSTLELGDSALYLCASSWGDRDIEEAFFGQGTRLTVV.

This clone was picked up a small number of times. This sequence joins TRBV5-1 and TRBJ2-1, with 8 bases matching TRBD2. The CDR3 runs 16 residues. The germline V gene has CDR1 SGHRS and CDR2 YFSETQ. V shed 1 base and J 2 bases; nucleotides not matched to a gene: 5. This CDR3 reads CASSLSAGGTYNEQFF. The CDR3 coding sequence is TGCGCCAGCAGCTTGTCGGCGGGAGGCACCTACAATGAGCAGTTCTTC.

The chain carries TRBV18 and TRBJ2-7, with TRBD2 as a possible D gene (7 bases). V lost 1 base and J 2 bases, leaving 18 bases between the germline ends. The germline V gene has CDR1 KGHSH and CDR2 LQKENI. The CDR3 totals 17 residues. For the CDR3, the DNA is TGTGCCAGCTCACCACTCCCCGGAGGGAGGGGGGCCTACGAGCAGTACTTC. Translation gives CASSPLPGGRGAYEQYF.

This clone showed up just a few times. The V call is TRBV29-1, the J call TRBJ1-1; possible D gene TRBD1, 5 bases. CDR1 SQVTM and CDR2 ANQGSEA come from the germline V gene. The CDR3 spans 12 residues. V was trimmed by 5 bases and J by 3 bases, leaving 10 bases between them. CDR3 sequence: CSVSPGDTEAFF. The CDR3, as DNA: TGCAGCGTTAGCCCGGGGGACACTGAAGCTTTCTTT.

The CDR3 reads CASSPAGGFVDTQYF. In DNA form, the CDR3 reads TGCGCCAGCAGCCCAGCGGGAGGGTTCGTAGATACGCAGTATTTT. The chain couples TRBV4-1 to TRBJ2-3, with 10 bases that match TRBD2. The germline gives CDR1 MGHRA, CDR2 YSYEKL. The CDR3 totals 15 residues. V gave up 4 bases and J gave up 5 bases; unmatched junction bases: 6.

This chain links TRBV30 with TRBJ1-3; 8 bases agree with TRBD1. Germline CDR1 GTSNPN, CDR2 SVGIG (reference sequence). There are 17 residues in the CDR3. V lost 1 base and J lost 1; bases outside the gene matches: 9. The CDR3 DNA reads TGTGCCTGGAGTGGGGACAGGTTATCGACGTCTGGAAACACCATATATTTT. Amino acid sequence: CAWSGDRLSTSGNTIYF.

The rearrangement joins TRBV4-1 to TRBJ2-4; D unresolved. Germline V gene data show CDR1 as MGHRA and CDR2 as YSYEKL. The CDR3 runs 18 residues. V was cut by 0 bases and J by 0 bases, with 15 bases left in between. The CDR3 DNA reads as TGCGCCAGCAGCCAAGATTCGGTTCTGGTTCTAGCCAAAAACATTCAGTACTTC. As protein: CASSQDSVLVLAKNIQYF.

V is TRBV14 and J is TRBJ1-4; D unclear. This CDR3 is built from 13 residues. Germline V gene sequence: CDR1 SGHDN, CDR2 FVKESK. The V end was cut by 1 base, the J end by 4 bases, with 4 bases between. CDR3 in DNA: TGTGCCAGCAGCCAAGTCCGTAATGAAAAACTGTTTTTT. It codes for CASSQVRNEKLFF. Based on the CDR3 plus reference TRBV14 and TRBJ1-4, the full variable domain is EAGVTQFPSHSVIEKGQTVTLRCDPISGHDNLYWYRRVMGKEIKFLLHFVKESKQDESGMPNNRFLAERTGGTYSTLKVQPAELEDSGVYFCASSQVRNEKLFFGSGTQLSVL.

The rearrangement joins TRBV5-4 to TRBJ1-2, with 9 positions matching TRBD1. In germline, CDR1 is SGHNT, CDR2 YYREEE (reference sequence). The junction had 3 bases not matched to a gene; V was cut back by 5 bases and J by 4 bases. The CDR3 has 13 amino acids. Written as DNA, the CDR3 is TGTGCCAGCAGATTACAGGGGGCCTATGGCTACACCTTC. It encodes CASRLQGAYGYTF.